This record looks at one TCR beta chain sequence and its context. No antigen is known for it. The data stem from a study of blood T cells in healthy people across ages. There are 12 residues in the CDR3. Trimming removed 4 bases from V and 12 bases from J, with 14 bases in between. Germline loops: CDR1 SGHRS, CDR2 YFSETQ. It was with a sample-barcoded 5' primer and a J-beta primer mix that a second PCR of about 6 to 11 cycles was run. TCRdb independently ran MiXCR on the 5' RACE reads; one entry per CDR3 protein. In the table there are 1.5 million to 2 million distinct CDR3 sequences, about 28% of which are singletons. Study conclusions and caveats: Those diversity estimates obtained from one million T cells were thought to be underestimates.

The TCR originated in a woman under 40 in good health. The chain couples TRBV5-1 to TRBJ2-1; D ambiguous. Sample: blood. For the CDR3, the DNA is TGCGCCAGCAGCCTCTCCAGTGACGTGCAGTTCTTC. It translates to CASSLSSDVQFF.